Sequencing of this T cell receptor beta chain was carried out in a study of blood T cells in healthy people across ages. About this clonotype itself: Antigen: not known.

General study findings and limits: The long-lived group displayed more naive CD4+ cells, plus higher diversity, than the aged donors did.

Per sample, extraction of total RNA gave at least 5 micrograms in every case. Sample-barcoded 5' priming and a J-beta primer mix drove a second PCR of roughly 7 to 11 cycles. Each cDNA molecule was tagged by a template-switch adaptor that had 12 random nucleotides. TCRdb recomputed calls from the 5' RACE reads with MiXCR, one row per CDR3 protein. In the table there are about 970,000 distinct CDR3 sequences, around 54% of which are singletons. CDR3 length: 13 residues. The germline V gene has CDR1 MNHEY and CDR2 SMNVEV (reference sequence). The V end was cut by 6 bases, the J end by 0 bases, with 9 bases between.

This TCR was recovered from an older woman in good health. The chain couples TRBV27 to TRBJ2-7, with D uncertain. The sequencing input was blood. The CDR3 nucleotides read TGTGCCAGCAGAACGAGCAGCTCCTACGAGCAGTACTTC. Encoded protein: CASRTSSSYEQYF.